Reported below is one TCR beta chain. V dropped 0 bases and J dropped 2; count of bases not matched to a gene: 3. Germline V gene sequence: CDR1 LGHNA, CDR2 YNFKEQ. The length of the CDR3 is 16 residues. Original data processing: Nucleated cell counts were estimated from reference gene primer amplification. The assay was immunoSEQ multiplex PCR, and TCRdb's table has in-frame clones only and misses some. V, J and clone size are taken as reported in that table, and D and trimming were inferred from the DNA itself. The table lists around 280,000 clones, more than 85% of them singletons. These data come from a study of blood T cell repertoires in COVID-19. About the research overall: Material from acute and convalescent COVID-19 was sourced from the United States, Italy and Spain. T cells, B-cell-depleted T cells, or PBMCs supplied cDNA or gDNA.

This TCR was sampled from a man in his 70s with acute or convalescent COVID-19. The chain combines TRBV4-2 with TRBJ2-7; TRBD2 matches at 11 bases. Material: peripheral blood. The CDR3, as DNA: TGTGCCAGCAGCCAAGATTCTAGCGGGGGGACCTACGAGCAGTACTTC. It specifies CASSQDSSGGTYEQYF.